This note documents a single T cell receptor beta chain sequence. Its cognate antigen has yet to be identified. The record has no base qualities; no much larger clone is one base away. RNA was extracted using the RNeasy kit, and roughly 0.5 to 1 microgram was reverse transcribed with random hexamers. TCR beta CDR3 regions were amplified with the immunoSEQ multiplex PCR assay covering 54 Vbeta and 13 Jbeta segments. PCR amplification bias was corrected by using a synthetic template baseline for primer optimization and computational correction. The original methods were these. Reads were annotated to V, D and J genes per IMGT and analyzed with immunoSEQ Analyzer, keeping only productive sequences. Clonality was computed as one minus Shannon entropy normalized by log2 of the number of productive unique sequences. For each patient and control, public and private clones were evaluated within the 100 most prevalent clones. A clone was defined as Susac-specific if it was absent from the healthy and MS cohorts, from approximately 980 published viral clones and from other ImmuneACCESS disease sequences. Using fastp trimming at Q25 and MiXCR clonotype assembly, TCRdb reanalyzed the public sequencing data and kept in-frame beta chains. Identical CDR3 proteins give one entry, which carries the most common genes and DNA. The authors' filters were not applied to this entry. For this sample the table gives 150,000 to 200,000 distinct CDR3 sequences, of which around 96% were detected only once. The top ten clonotypes cover about 0.15% of the sample.

The record originates from a study of CD8 T cells in Susac syndrome (dated by TCRdb to about 2019). Concerning the study at large: Repertoire sequencing was used to test whether CD8+ T cell activation and differentiation in Susac syndrome was antigen driven. The study compared CD8+ T cell repertoire clonality among approximately twelve healthy donors, 14 Susac syndrome patients and approximately 16 multiple sclerosis patients. Overall study outcomes, separate from this receptor: The TCR sequencing and HLA analysis was acknowledged to have included a relatively small number of individuals.

High-throughput TCR beta sequencing profiled peripheral blood CD8+ and CD4+ T cells from healthy donors, Susac syndrome patients and multiple sclerosis patients. Multiple sclerosis controls were treatment-naive patients with stable or active relapsing-remitting disease fulfilling revised McDonald criteria. CD8+ TEMRA cells were enriched by FACS, while bulk CD8+ and CD4+ T cells were purified by magnetic negative isolation. Blood was drawn into EDTA tubes, processed within 24 hours, and PBMCs were isolated by density gradient centrifugation. PBMCs intended for TCR sequencing were frozen in liquid nitrogen and were later thawed in a 37 degrees C water bath. The sorted or isolated CD4+, CD8+ and CD8+ TEMRA cells reached a purity of at least 90%. This TCR derives from a human donor with multiple sclerosis. The sequenced sample was CD8+ T cells from PBMCs.

The DNA sequence follows: TGCGCCAGCAGCTTTTACTTTAGCGGGAGTGCATACGAGCAGTACTTC. Translated, this is CASSFYFSGSAYEQYF. The V and J segments used are TRBV5-1 and TRBJ2-7, with TRBD2 matching 9 junction bases. From its cysteine to its phenylalanine, the CDR3 spans 16 amino acids. Only CDR3 DNA remains: 48 bases, in frame from the first base. Trimming takes 2 bases off V and 4 bases off J; junction bases not matched to a gene: 10. For CDR1 and CDR2, the germline V gene lists SGHRS and YFSETQ.